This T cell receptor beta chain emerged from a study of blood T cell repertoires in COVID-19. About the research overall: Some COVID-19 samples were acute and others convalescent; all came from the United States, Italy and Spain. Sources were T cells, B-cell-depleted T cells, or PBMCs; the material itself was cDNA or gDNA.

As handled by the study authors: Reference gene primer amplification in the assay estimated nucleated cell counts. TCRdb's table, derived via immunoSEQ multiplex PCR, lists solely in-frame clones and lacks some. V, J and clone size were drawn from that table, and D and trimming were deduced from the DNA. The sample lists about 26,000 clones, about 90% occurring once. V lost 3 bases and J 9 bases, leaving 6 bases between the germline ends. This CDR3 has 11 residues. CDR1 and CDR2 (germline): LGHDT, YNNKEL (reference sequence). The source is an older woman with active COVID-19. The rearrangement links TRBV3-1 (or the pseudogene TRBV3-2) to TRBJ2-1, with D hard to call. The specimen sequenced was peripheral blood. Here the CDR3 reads CASSQSIEQFF. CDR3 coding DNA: TGTGCCAGCAGCCAGAGTATTGAGCAGTTCTTC.